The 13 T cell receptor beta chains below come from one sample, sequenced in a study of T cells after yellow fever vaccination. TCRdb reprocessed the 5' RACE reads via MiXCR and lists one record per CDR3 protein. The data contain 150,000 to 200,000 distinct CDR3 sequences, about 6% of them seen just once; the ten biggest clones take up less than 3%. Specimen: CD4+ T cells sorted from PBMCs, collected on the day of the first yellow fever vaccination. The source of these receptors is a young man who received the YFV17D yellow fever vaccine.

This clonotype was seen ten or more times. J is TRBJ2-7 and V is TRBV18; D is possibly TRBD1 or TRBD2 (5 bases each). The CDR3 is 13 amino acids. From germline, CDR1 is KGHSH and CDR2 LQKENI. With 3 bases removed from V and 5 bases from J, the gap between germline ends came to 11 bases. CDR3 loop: CASSPSGADEQYF. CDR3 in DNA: TGTGCCAGCTCACCCTCCGGGGCCGACGAGCAGTACTTC.

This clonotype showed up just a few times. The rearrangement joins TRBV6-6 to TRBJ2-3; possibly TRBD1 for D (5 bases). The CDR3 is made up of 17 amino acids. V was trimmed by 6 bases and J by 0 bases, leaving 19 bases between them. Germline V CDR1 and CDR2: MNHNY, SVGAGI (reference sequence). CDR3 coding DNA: TGTGCCAGCAGCCAAATGGGGCTGGCGATTAGCACAGATACGCAGTATTTT. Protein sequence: CASSQMGLAISTDTQYF.

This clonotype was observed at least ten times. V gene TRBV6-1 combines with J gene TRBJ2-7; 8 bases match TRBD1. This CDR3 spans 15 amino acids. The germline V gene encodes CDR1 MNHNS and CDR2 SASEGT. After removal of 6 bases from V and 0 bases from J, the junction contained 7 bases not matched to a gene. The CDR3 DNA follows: TGTGCCAGCAGCCCAGGGGGCCTACGCTCCTACGAGCAGTACGTC. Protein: CASSPGGLRSYEQYV.

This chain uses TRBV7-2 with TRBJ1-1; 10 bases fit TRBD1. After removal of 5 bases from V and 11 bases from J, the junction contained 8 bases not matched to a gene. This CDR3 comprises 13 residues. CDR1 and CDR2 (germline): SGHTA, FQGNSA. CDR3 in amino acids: CASSRDRGGGAFF. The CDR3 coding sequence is TGTGCCAGCAGCCGGGACAGGGGCGGAGGGGCTTTCTTT.

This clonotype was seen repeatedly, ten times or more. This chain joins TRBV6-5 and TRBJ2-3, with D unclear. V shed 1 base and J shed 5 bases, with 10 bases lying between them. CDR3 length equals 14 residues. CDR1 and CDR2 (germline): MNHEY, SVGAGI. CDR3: CASSYLGSQDTQYF. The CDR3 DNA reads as TGTGCCAGCAGTTACTTAGGTTCGCAAGATACGCAGTATTTT.

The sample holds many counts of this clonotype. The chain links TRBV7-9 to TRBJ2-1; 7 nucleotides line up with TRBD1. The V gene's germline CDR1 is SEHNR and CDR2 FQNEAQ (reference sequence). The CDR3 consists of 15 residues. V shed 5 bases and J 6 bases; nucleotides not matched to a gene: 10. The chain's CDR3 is CASSPRRTGTNEQFF. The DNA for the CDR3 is TGTGCCAGCAGCCCCCGCCGGACAGGAACCAATGAGCAGTTCTTC. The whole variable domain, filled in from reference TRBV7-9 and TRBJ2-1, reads DTGVSQNPRHKITKRGQNVTFRCDPISEHNRLYWYRQTLGQGPEFLTYFQNEAQLEKSRLLSDRFSAERPKGSFSTLEIQRTEQGDSAMYLCASSPRRTGTNEQFFGPGTRLTVL.

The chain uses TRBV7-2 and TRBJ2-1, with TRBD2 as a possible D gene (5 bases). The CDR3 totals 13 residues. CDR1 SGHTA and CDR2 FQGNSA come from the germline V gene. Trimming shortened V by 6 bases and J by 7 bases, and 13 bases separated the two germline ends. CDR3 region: CASRSRAQNEQFF. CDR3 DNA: TGTGCCAGCAGGTCGCGGGCCCAGAATGAGCAGTTCTTC.

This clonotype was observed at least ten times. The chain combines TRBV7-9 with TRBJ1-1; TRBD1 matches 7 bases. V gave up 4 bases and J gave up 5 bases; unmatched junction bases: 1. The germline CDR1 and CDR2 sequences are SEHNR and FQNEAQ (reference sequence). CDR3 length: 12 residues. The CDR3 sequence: CASSSGGTEAFF. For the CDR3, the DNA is TGTGCCAGCAGCTCAGGGGGGACTGAAGCTTTCTTT.

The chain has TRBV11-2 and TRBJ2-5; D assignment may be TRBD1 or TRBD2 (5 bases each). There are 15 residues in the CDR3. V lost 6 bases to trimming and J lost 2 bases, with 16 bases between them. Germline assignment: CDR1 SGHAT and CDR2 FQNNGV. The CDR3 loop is CASRSPGRRQETQYF. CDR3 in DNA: TGTGCCAGCAGATCCCCGGGACGGCGACAAGAGACCCAGTACTTC.

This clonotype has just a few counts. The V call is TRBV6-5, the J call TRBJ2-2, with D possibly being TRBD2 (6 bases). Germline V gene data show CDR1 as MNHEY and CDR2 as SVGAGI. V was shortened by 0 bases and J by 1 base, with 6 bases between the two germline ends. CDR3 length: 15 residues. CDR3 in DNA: TGTGCCAGCAGTTACTCGGGACTGAACACCGGGGAGCTGTTTTTT. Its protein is CASSYSGLNTGELFF.

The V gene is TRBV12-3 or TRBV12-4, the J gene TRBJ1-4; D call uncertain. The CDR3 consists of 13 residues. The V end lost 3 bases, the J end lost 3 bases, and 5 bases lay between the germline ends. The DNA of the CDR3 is TGTGCCAGCAGTTTGCGGCCTAATGAAAAACTGTTTTTT. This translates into CASSLRPNEKLFF.

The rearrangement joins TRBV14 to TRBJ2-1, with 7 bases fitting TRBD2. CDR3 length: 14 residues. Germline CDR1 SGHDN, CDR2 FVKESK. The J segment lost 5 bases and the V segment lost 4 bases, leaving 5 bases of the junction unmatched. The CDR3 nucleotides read TGTGCCAGCAGCCCCTGGGAGGGGAACAATGAGCAGTTCTTC. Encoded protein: CASSPWEGNNEQFF.

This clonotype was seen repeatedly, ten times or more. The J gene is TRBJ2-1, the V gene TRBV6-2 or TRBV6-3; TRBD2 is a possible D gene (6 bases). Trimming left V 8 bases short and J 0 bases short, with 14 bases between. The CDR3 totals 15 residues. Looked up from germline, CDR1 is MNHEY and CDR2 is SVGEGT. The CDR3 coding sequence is TGTGCCAGCTACAAGGCCGGGAGCTCCTACAATGAGCAGTTCTTC. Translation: CASYKAGSSYNEQFF.